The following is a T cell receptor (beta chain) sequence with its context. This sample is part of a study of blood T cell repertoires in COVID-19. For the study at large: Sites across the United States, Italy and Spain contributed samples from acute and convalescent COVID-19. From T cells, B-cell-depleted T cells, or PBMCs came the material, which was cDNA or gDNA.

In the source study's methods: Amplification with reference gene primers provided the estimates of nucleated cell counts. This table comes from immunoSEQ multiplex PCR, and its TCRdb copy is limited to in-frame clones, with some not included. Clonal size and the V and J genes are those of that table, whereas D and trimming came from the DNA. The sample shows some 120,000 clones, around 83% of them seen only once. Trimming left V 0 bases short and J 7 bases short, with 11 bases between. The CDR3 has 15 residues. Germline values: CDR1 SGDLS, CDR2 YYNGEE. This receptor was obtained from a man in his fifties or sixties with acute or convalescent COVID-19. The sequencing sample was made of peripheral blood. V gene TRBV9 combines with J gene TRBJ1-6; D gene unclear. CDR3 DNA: TGTGCCAGCAGCGTAGCTGGCAATACCAATTCACCCCTCCACTTT. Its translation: CASSVAGNTNSPLHF.